The rows below give T cell receptor beta chains drawn from one sample of a study of graft-versus-host responses after intestinal transplantation. Measured with immunoSEQ multiplex PCR; TCRdb has only the in-frame clones, and not every one. The sample includes roughly 69,000 clones, just under 95% seen only once; the top ten take about 6.7%. This material consisted of bone marrow, taken nearly 750 days after intestinal transplantation. These receptors came from a human patient who received an intestinal transplant, so some T cells may come from the graft donor. Each CDR3 is given with its conserved first and last residue.

V: TRBV7-3
J: TRBJ2-3
CDR3: CASSLVGSTDTQYF

V: TRBV11-2
J: TRBJ2-1
CDR3: CASSLGGLAGEVNEQFF

V: TRBV6-5
J: TRBJ1-5
CDR3: CASTSGTGDQPQHF

V: TRBV27
J: TRBJ2-7
CDR3: CASSPFRDRAYEQYF

V: TRBV2
J: TRBJ1-4
CDR3: CASSEETGEKLFF

V: TRBV5-4
J: TRBJ2-7
CDR3: CASSVGGSSYEQYF

V: TRBV7-9
J: TRBJ2-1
CDR3: CASSRPGLASNEQFF

V: TRBV7-6
J: TRBJ2-3
CDR3: CASSLRIDLSSDTQYF

V: TRBV6-1
J: TRBJ2-2
CDR3: CASSEFGTVTGELFF

V: TRBV27
J: TRBJ2-7
CDR3: CASKPRGDSYEQYF

V: TRBV30
J: TRBJ1-2
CDR3: CAWQGSNYGYTF

V: TRBV27
J: TRBJ2-5
CDR3: CASSPQAGAQETQYF

V: TRBV6-1
J: TRBJ1-1
CDR3: CASPAEAFF

V: TRBV28
J: TRBJ1-3
CDR3: CASSPPGGNTIYF

V: TRBV18
J: TRBJ1-1
CDR3: CASSRGGVNTEAFF

V: TRBV10-1
J: TRBJ2-7
CDR3: CASSVSGGHEQYF

V: TRBV18
J: TRBJ2-3
CDR3: CASSPDLYTDTQYF

V: TRBV5-4
J: TRBJ1-2
CDR3: CASSPPRRGRRGYTF

V: TRBV6-5
J: TRBJ1-1
CDR3: CASSNEMNTEAFF

V: TRBV2
J: TRBJ2-1
CDR3: CICGGSYNEQFF

V: TRBV5-1
J: TRBJ2-1
CDR3: CASSAELAGGPSNEQFF

V: TRBV10-3
J: TRBJ1-3
CDR3: CAISDVWEGTIYF

V: TRBV9
J: TRBJ2-7
CDR3: CASSVGQELYEQYF

V: TRBV5-1
J: TRBJ1-5
CDR3: CASSLGGIHQPQHF

V: TRBV5-5
J: TRBJ1-4
CDR3: CASSLALGQGADF

V: TRBV29-1
J: TRBJ2-1
CDR3: CSATSERDSRGWQFF

V: TRBV6-5
J: TRBJ2-1
CDR3: CASSYRPNHYNEQFF

V: TRBV6-5
J: TRBJ1-6
CDR3: CASSLGRSLNSPLHF

V: TRBV14
J: TRBJ2-3
CDR3: CASSQDTGGVTDTQYF